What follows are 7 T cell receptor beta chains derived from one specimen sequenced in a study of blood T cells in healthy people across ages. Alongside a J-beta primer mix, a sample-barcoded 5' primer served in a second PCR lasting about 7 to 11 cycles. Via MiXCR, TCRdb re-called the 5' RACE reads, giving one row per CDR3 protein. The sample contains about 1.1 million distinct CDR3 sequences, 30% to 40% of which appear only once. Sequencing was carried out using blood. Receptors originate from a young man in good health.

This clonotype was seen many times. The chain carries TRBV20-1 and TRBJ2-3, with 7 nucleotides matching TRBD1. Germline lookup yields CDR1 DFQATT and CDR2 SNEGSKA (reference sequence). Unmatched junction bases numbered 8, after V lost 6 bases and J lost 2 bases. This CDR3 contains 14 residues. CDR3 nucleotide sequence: TGCAGTGCCAAGACCCAGGGGGTCACAGATACGCAGTATTTT. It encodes CSAKTQGVTDTQYF.

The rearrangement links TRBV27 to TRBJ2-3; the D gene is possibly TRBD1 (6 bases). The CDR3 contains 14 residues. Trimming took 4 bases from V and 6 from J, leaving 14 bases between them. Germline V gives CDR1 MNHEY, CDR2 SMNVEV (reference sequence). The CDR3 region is CASSWAGELDTQYF. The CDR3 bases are TGTGCCAGCAGTTGGGCAGGGGAACTGGATACGCAGTATTTT.

CDR3 loop: CASRPGRGYNEQFF. The DNA of the CDR3 is TGTGCCAGCAGACCCGGGAGGGGCTACAATGAGCAGTTCTTC. The chain links TRBV6-6 to TRBJ2-1; 8 positions match TRBD2. CDR3 size: 14 residues. Germline V gives CDR1 MNHNY, CDR2 SVGAGI (reference sequence). The junction had 4 bases not matched to a gene; V was cut back by 6 bases and J by 3 bases.

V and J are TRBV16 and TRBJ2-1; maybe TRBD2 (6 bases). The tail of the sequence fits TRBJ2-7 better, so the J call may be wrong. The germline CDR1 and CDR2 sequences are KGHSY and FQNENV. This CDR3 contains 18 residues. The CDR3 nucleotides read TGTGCCAGCAGCCAACAGCCCATATTAGCGGACTCCTACAATGAGCAGTACTTC. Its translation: CASSQQPILADSYNEQYF.

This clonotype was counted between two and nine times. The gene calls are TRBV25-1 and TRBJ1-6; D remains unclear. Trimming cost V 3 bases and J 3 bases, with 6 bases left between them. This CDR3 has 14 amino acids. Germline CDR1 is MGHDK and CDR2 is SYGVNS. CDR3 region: CASSDSFYNSPLHF. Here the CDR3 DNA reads TGTGCCAGCAGTGACAGCTTCTATAATTCACCCCTCCACTTT.

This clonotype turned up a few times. Written as DNA, the CDR3 is TGTGCCAGCAGCGCGACAGGGCAGAGCTCCTACGAGCAGTACTTC. Translation gives CASSATGQSSYEQYF. The genes are TRBV9 and TRBJ2-7; 7 bases are a match to TRBD1. CDR3 size: 15 residues. The germline CDR1 and CDR2 sequences are SGDLS and YYNGEE. With 3 bases clipped from V and 0 bases from J, the junction kept 6 bases outside the gene matches.

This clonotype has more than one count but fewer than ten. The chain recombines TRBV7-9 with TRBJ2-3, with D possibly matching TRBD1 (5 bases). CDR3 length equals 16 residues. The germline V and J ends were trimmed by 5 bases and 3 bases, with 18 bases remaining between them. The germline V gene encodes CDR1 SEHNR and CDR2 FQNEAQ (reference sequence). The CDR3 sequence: CASSRYGQGWTDTQYF. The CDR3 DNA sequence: TGTGCCAGCAGCCGGTATGGCCAGGGTTGGACAGATACGCAGTATTTT.